The clone carrying this T cell receptor (beta chain) was counted a few times. These data come from a study of blood T cell repertoires in COVID-19. Study details: The United States, Italy and Spain were the sources of the acute and convalescent COVID-19 samples. PBMCs, B-cell-depleted T cells, or T cells were the source of the cDNA or gDNA that made up the material.

This CDR3 region has 13 residues. Germline CDR1 MNHEY, CDR2 SVGAGI. With 6 bases removed from V and 1 base from J, the gap between germline ends came to 9 bases. Original analysis: Nucleated cell counts were estimated from reference gene primer amplification. Clones were sequenced by immunoSEQ multiplex PCR, and TCRdb holds only the in-frame ones, with some missing. V and J calls and clone size follow that table, whereas D and trimming were derived from the DNA. The sample has over 40,000 clones, just over 90% seen once; the top ten hold approximately 4.9%. The sample was peripheral blood. The sequence derives from a man in his 70s with acute or convalescent COVID-19. The chain has TRBV6-5 and TRBJ1-1; a weak D match, TRBD1 (5 bases). The CDR3 loop is CASSLTGNTEAFF. The CDR3 nucleotides are TGTGCCAGCAGCCTTACAGGGAACACTGAAGCTTTCTTT.